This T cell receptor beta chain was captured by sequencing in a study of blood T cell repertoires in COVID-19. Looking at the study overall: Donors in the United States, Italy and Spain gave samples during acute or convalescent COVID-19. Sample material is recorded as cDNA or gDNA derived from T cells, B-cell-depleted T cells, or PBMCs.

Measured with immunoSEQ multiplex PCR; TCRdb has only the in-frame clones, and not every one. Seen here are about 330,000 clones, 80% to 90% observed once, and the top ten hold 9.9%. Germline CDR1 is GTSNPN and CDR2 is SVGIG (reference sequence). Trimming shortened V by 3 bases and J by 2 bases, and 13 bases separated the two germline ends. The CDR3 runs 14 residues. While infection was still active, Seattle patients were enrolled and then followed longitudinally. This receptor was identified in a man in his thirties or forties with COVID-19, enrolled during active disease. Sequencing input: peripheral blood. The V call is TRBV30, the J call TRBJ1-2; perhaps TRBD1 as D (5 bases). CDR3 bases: TGTGCCTGGAGCCCCGCCCGGGGGAACTATGGCTACACCTTC. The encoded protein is CAWSPARGNYGYTF.